These 4 T cell receptor beta chains came from one sample sequenced in a study of T-cell reconstitution after alpha-beta-depleted transplantation in children. The TCRbeta library incorporated unique molecular identifiers. TCRdb re-called the PCR reads with MiXCR, one entry per CDR3 protein. The sample has about 74,000 distinct CDR3 sequences, 13% to 15% seen once. Specimen: PBMCs, mostly from graft donor cells, collected 180 days after TCRalphabeta/CD19-depleted stem cell transplant. These receptors were taken from a male patient between 2 and 15 years old who had a stem cell transplant for acute lymphoblastic leukemia, so the T cells may come from the graft donor.

This clonotype was seen more than once but under ten times. The chain links TRBV4-2 to TRBJ2-5; D might be TRBD1 (5 bases). This CDR3 is 14 amino acids long. V lost 1 base and J lost 1, with 7 bases in between. Germline CDR1 reads LGHNA; CDR2 reads YNFKEQ. The CDR3 DNA follows: TGTGCCAGCAGCCAAGGCAGGGTCCAAGAGACCCAGTACTTC. Translated, it gives CASSQGRVQETQYF.

This clonotype came up many times. This sequence joins TRBV20-1 and TRBJ2-7; maybe TRBD1 (6 bases). CDR1 and CDR2 from the germline V gene are DFQATT and SNEGSKA (reference sequence). This CDR3 has 13 amino acids. Trimming cost V 5 bases and J 0 bases, with 11 bases left between them. The CDR3 region is CSACRDTSYEQYF. In DNA, the CDR3 is TGCAGTGCTTGCCGGGACACCTCCTACGAGCAGTACTTC.

The chain has TRBV29-1 and TRBJ2-3; the D is unclear. Germline loops: CDR1 SQVTM, CDR2 ANQGSEA. The CDR3 contains 12 residues. V was trimmed by 3 bases and J by 5 bases, leaving 9 bases between them. The CDR3 spells CSVDAWEDTQYF. The CDR3 DNA reads TGCAGCGTTGACGCCTGGGAAGATACGCAGTATTTT.

Worth noting for this clonotype: Since no conserved phenylalanine or tryptophan closes the CDR3, a read error is the likely cause. This chain connects TRBV6-4 to TRBJ2-1, with a weak D call TRBD2 (6 bases). The CDR3 consists of 15 residues. Germline V lookup: CDR1 MRHNA, CDR2 SNTAGT. Trimming left V 8 bases short and J 0 bases short, with 14 bases between. The CDR3 nucleotides are TGTGCCAGCGGAAGGGAGGCTAGCTCCTACAATGAGCAGTTCTTA. Translated: CASGREASSYNEQFL.